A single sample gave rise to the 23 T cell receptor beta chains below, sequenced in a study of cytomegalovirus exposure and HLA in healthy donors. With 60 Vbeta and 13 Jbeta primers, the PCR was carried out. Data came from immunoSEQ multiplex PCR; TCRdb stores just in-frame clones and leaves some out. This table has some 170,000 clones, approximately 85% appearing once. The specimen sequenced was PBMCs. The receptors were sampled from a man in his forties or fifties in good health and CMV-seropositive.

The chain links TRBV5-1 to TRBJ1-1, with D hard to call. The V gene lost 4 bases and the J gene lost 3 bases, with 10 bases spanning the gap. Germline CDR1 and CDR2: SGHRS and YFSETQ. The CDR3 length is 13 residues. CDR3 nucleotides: TGCGCCAGCAGCCCTGACACCTACACTGAAGCTTTCTTT. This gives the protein CASSPDTYTEAFF.

For the CDR3, the DNA is TGCGCCAGCAGCCAGCAGGGGCTAAGCTATGGCTACACCTTC. Protein: CASSQQGLSYGYTF. The chain combines TRBV4-1 with TRBJ1-2; TRBD1 is a possible D gene (6 bases). Trimming took off 3 bases at V and 4 bases at J, with 12 bases between the two ends. CDR1 MGHRA and CDR2 YSYEKL come from the germline V gene. This CDR3 region has 14 residues.

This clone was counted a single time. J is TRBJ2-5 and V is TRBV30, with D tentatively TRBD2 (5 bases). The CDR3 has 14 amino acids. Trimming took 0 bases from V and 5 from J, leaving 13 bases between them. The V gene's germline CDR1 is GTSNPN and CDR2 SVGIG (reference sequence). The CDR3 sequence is CAWSVLAGGETQYF. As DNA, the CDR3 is TGTGCCTGGAGTGTACTGGCCGGCGGGGAGACCCAGTACTTC.

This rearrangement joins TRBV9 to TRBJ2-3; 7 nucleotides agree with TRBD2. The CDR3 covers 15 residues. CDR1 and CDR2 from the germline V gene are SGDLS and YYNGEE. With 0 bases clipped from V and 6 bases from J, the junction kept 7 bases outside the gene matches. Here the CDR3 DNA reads TGTGCCAGCAGCGTAGCCGCCGGGGGGAGGGATACGCAGTATTTT. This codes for CASSVAAGGRDTQYF.

CDR3 in DNA: TGTGCCAGCAGTTTTTCGACTGAAGCTTTCTTT. It codes for CASSFSTEAFF. The chain employs TRBV28 and TRBJ1-1; D unresolved. V lost 3 bases and J 5 bases, leaving 4 bases between the germline ends. The CDR3 length is 11 residues. The germline CDR1 and CDR2 sequences are MDHEN and SYDVKM.

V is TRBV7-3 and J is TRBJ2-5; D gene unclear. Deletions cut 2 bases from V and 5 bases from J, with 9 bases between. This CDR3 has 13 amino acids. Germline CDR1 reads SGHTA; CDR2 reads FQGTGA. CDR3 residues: CASSLVARETQYF. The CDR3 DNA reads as TGTGCCAGCAGCTTAGTCGCCCGGGAGACCCAGTACTTC.

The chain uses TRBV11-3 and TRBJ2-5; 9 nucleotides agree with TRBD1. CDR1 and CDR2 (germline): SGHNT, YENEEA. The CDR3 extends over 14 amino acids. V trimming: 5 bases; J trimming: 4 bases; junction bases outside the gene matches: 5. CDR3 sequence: CASSHRGRGETQYF. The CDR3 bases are TGTGCCAGCAGCCACAGGGGGCGGGGAGAGACCCAGTACTTC.

CDR3 sequence reads: CASRGGPAQPQHF. The CDR3 bases are TGTGCCAGCCGAGGGGGCCCGGCTCAGCCCCAGCATTTT. The genes are TRBV6-1 and TRBJ1-5, with TRBD1 identical over 7 bases. This CDR3 comprises 13 residues. V lost 8 bases, J lost 6 bases, and 7 bases stayed unmatched. In germline, CDR1 is MNHNS, CDR2 SASEGT.

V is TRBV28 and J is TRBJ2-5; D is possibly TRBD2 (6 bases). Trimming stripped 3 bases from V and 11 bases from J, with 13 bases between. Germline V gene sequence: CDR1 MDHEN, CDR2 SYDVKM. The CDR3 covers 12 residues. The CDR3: CASSFPGGEQYF. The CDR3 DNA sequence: TGTGCCAGCAGTTTTCCCGGGGGTGAGCAGTACTTC. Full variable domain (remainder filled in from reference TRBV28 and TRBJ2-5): DVKVTQSSRYLVKRTGEKVFLECVQDMDHENMFWYRQDPGLGLRLIYFSYDVKMKEKGDIPEGYSVSREKKERFSLILESASTNQTSMYLCASSFPGGEQYFGPGTRLLVL.

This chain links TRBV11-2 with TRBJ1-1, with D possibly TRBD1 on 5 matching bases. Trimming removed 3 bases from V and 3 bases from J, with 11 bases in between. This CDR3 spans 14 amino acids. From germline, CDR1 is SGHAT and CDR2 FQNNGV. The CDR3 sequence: CASSFSRADTEAFF. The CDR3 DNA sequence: TGTGCCAGCAGCTTTTCCAGGGCGGACACTGAAGCTTTCTTT.

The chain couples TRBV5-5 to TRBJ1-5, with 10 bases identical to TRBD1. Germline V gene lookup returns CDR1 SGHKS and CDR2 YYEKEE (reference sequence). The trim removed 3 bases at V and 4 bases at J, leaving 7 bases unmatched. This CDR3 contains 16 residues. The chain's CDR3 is CASSWTTGGVNQPQHF. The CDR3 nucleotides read TGTGCCAGCAGCTGGACGACAGGGGGCGTAAATCAGCCCCAGCATTTT. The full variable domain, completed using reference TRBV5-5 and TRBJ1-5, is DAGVTQSPTHLIKTRGQQVTLRCSPISGHKSVSWYQQVLGQGPQFIFQYYEKEERGRGNFPDRFSARQFPNYSSELNVNALLLGDSALYLCASSWTTGGVNQPQHFGDGTRLSIL.

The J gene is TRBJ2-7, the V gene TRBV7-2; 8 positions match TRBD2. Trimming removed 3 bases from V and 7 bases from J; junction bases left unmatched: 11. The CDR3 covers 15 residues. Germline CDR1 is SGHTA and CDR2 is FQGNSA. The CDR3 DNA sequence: TGTGCCAGCAGCTTGGATCCAGCGGGAGTCCGGGAGCAGTACTTC. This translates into CASSLDPAGVREQYF.

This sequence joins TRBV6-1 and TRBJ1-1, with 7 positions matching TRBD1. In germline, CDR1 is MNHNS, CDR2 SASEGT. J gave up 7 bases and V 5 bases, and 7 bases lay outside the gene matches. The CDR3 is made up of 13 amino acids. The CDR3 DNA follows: TGTGCCAGCAGTATAGACAGGGTAGGTGAAGCTTTCTTT. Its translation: CASSIDRVGEAFF.

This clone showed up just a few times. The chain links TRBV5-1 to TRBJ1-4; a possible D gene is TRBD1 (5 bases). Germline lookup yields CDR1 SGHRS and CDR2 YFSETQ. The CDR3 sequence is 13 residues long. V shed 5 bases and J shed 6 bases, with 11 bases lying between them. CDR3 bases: TGCGCCAGCAGGGCGGGGGAAGATGAAAAACTGTTTTTT. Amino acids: CASRAGEDEKLFF.

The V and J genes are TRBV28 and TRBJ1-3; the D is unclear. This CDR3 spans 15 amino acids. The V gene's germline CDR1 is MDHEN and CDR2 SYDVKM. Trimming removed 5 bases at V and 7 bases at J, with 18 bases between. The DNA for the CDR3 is TGTGCCAGCAGTCCTACGACGGGTCACCGGAACACCATATATTTT. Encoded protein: CASSPTTGHRNTIYF. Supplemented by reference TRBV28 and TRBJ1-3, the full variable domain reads DVKVTQSSRYLVKRTGEKVFLECVQDMDHENMFWYRQDPGLGLRLIYFSYDVKMKEKGDIPEGYSVSREKKERFSLILESASTNQTSMYLCASSPTTGHRNTIYFGEGSWLTVV.

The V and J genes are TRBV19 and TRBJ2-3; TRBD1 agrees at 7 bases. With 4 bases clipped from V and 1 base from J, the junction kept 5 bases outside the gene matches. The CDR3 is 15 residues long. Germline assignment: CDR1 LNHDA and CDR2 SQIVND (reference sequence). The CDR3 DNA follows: TGTGCCAGTAGTAGAGGGGGCGGCGGCACAGATACGCAGTATTTT. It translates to CASSRGGGGTDTQYF.

The CDR3 loop reads CASMSLLPRGMEDTEAFF. DNA for the CDR3: TGTGCCAGCATGAGTCTGCTGCCCAGAGGGATGGAGGACACTGAAGCTTTCTTT. The V gene is TRBV25-1, the J gene TRBJ1-1; D unresolved. This CDR3 spans 18 amino acids. Germline V gene lookup returns CDR1 MGHDK and CDR2 SYGVNS. The ends were cut back, 7 bases at V and 3 bases at J, with 27 bases in the middle.

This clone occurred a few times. CDR3 sequence: CASSLRTGPNSGANVLTF. For the CDR3, the DNA is TGTGCCAGCAGCCTCCGGACAGGGCCCAACTCTGGGGCCAACGTCCTGACTTTC. J is TRBJ2-6 and V is TRBV7-9; 8 bases map to TRBD1. There are 18 residues in the CDR3. Germline V gives CDR1 SEHNR, CDR2 FQNEAQ (reference sequence). J gave up 0 bases and V 5 bases, and 9 bases lay outside the gene matches.

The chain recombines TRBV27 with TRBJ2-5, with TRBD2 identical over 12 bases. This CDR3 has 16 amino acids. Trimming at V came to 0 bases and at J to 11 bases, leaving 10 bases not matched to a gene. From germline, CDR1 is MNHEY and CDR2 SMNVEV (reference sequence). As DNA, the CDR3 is TGTGCCAGCAGTTTATCCCGGACTAGCGGGACGGGGGAGCAGTACTTC. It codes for CASSLSRTSGTGEQYF.

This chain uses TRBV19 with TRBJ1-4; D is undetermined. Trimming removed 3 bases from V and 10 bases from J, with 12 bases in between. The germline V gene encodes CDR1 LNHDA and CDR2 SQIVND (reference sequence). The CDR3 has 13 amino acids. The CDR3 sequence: CASSMSVHGKLFF. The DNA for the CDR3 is TGTGCCAGTAGTATGTCCGTACATGGAAAACTGTTTTTT.

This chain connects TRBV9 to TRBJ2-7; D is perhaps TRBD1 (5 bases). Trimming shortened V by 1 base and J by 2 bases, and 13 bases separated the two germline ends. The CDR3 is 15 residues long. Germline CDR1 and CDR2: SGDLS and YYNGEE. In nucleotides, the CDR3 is TGTGCCAGCAGCGTATCAACAGGACCCACCTACGAGCAGTACTTC. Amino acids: CASSVSTGPTYEQYF.

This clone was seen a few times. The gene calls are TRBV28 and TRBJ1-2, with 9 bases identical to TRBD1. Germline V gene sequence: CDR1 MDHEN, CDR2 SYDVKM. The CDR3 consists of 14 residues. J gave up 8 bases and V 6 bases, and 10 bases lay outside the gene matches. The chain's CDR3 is CASSIGTGLVGYTF. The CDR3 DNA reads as TGTGCCAGCAGCATAGGGACAGGGTTAGTGGGCTACACCTTC.

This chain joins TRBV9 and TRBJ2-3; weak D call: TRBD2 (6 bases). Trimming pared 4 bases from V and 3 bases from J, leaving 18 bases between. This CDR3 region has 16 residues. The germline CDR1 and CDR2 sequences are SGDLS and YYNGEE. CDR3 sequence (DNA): TGTGCCAGCAGCCCCCGAGGAGGGGCTGAAACAGATACGCAGTATTTT. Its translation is CASSPRGGAETDTQYF.